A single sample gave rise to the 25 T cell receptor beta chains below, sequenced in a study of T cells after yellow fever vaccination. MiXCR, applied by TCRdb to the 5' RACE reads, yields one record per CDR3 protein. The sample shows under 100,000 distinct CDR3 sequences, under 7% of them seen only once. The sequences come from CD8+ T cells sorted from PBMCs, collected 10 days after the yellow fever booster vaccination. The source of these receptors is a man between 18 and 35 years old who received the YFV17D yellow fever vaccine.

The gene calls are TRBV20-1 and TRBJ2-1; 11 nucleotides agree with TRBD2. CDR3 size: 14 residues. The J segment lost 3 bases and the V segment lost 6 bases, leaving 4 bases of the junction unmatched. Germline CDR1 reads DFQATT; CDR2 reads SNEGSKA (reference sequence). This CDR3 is CSARLAGNYNEQFF. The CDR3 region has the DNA TGCAGTGCCAGACTAGCGGGGAACTACAATGAGCAGTTCTTC.

CDR3 bases: TGTGCCAGCAGCCAAGATCTGACGGACCAAGAGACCCAGTACTTC. Residues: CASSQDLTDQETQYF. The chain recombines TRBV3-1 with TRBJ2-5; no firm D call. V was trimmed by 0 bases and J by 0 bases, leaving 8 bases between them. Germline V gene sequence: CDR1 LGHDT, CDR2 YNNKEL (reference sequence). This CDR3 is 15 amino acids long.

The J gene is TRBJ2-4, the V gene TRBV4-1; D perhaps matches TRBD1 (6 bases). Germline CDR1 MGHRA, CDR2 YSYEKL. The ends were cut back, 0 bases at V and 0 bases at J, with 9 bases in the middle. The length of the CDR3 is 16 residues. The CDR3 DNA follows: TGCGCCAGCAGCCAAGAATCAGGGGTAGCCAAAAACATTCAGTACTTC. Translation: CASSQESGVAKNIQYF.

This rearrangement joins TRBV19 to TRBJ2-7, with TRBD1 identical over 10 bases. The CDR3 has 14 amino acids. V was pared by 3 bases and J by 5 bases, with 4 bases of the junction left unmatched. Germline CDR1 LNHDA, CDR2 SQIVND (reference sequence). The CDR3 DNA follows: TGTGCCAGTAGTATGGGACAGGGGATCCACGAGCAGTACTTC. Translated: CASSMGQGIHEQYF.

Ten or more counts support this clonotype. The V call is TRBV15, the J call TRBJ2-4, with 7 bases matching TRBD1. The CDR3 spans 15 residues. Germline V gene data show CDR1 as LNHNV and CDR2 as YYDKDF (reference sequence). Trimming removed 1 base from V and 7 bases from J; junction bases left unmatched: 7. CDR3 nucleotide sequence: TGTGCCACCAGCAGAGCGAAGGGGGCCGGGAACATTCAGTACTTC. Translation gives CATSRAKGAGNIQYF.

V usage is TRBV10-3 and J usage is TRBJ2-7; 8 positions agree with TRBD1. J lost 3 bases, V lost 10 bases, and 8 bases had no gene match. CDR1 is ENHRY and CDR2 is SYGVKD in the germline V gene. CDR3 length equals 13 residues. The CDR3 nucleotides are TGTGCCACCAATTCCGACAGGGGCTACGAGCAGTACGTC. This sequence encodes CATNSDRGYEQYV.

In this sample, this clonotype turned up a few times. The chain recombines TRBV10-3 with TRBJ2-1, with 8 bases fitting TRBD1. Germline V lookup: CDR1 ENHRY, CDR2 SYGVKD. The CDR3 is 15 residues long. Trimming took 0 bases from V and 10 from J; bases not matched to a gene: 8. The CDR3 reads CAISESDRGSPEQFF. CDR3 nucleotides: TGTGCCATCAGTGAGTCAGACAGGGGATCCCCCGAGCAGTTCTTC.

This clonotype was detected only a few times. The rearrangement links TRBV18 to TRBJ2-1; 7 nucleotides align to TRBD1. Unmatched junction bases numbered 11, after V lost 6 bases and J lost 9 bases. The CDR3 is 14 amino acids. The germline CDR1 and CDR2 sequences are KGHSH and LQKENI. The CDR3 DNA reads TGTGCCAGCTCGCCTCAACAGGGGATAGGTGAGCAGTTCTTC. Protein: CASSPQQGIGEQFF.

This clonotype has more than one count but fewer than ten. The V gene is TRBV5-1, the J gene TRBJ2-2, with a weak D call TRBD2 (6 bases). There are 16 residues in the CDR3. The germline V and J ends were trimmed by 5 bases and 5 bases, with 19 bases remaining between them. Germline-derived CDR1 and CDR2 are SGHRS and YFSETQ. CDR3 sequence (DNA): TGCGCCAGCAGGCTTCGGGGGATGGCAAGGACCGGGGAGCTGTTTTTT. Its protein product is CASRLRGMARTGELFF. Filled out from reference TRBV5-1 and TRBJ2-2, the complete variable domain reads KAGVTQTPRYLIKTRGQQVTLSCSPISGHRSVSWYQQTPGQGLQFLFEYFSETQRNKGNFPGRFSGRQFSNSRSEMNVSTLELGDSALYLCASRLRGMARTGELFFGEGSRLTVL.

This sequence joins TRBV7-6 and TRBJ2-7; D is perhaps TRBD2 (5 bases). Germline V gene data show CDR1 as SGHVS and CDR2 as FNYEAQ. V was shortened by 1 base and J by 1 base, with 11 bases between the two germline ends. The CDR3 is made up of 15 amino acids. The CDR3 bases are TGTGCCAGCAGCTTAGGACGGGGAGAGTCCTACGAGCAGTACTTC. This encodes CASSLGRGESYEQYF.

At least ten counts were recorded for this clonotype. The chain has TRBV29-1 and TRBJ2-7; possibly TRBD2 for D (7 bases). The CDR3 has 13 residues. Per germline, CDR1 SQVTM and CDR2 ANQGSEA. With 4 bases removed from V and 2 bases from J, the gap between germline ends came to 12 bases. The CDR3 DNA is TGCAGCGTTGTGGGGGGGCATACCTACGAGCAGTACTTC. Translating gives CSVVGGHTYEQYF.

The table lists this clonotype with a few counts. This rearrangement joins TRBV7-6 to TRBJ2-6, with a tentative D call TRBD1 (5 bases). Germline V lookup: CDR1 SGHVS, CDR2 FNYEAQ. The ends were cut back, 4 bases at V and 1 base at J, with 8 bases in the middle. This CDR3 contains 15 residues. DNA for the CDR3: TGTGCCAGCAGCTCCCGACAGTCTGGGGCCAACGTCCTGACTTTC. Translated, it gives CASSSRQSGANVLTF. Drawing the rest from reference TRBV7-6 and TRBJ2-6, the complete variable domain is GAGVSQSPRYKVTKRGQDVALRCDPISGHVSLYWYRQALGQGPEFLTYFNYEAQQDKSGLPNDRFSAERPEGSISTLTIQRTEQRDSAMYRCASSSRQSGANVLTFGAGSRLTVL.

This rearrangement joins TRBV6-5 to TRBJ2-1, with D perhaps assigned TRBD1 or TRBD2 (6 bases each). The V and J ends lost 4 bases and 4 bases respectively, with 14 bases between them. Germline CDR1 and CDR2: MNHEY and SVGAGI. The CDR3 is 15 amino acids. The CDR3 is CASSSVGGVYNEQFF. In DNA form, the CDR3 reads TGTGCCAGCAGTTCAGTGGGGGGCGTTTACAATGAGCAGTTCTTC.

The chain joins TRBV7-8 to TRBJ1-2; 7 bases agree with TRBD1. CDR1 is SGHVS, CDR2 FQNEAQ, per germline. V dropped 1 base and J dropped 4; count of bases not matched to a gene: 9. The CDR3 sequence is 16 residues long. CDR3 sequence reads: CASSLERDSSFYGYTF. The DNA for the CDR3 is TGTGCCAGCAGCTTAGAGCGGGACAGCTCTTTCTATGGCTACACCTTC.

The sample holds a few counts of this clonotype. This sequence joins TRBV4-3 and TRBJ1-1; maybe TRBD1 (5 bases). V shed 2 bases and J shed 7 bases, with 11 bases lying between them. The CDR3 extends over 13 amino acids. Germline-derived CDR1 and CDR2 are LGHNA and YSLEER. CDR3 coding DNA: TGCGCCAGCAGCCAAACGGAACAGGTTGAAGCTTTCTTT. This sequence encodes CASSQTEQVEAFF.

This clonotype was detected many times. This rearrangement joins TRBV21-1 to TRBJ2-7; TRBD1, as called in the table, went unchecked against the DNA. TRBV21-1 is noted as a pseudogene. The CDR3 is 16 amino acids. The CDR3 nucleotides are TGTGCCAGCAGCAACGCCTGGGGGGGCGCCTCCTACGAGCAGTACTTC. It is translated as CASSNAWGGASYEQYF.

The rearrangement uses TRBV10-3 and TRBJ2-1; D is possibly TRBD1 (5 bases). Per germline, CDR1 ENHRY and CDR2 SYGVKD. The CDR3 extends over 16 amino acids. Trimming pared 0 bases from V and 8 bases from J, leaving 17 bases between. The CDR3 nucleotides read TGTGCCATCAGTGAGTCAGCCGGCAGGGCCATAGATGAGCAGTTCTTC. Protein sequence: CAISESAGRAIDEQFF.

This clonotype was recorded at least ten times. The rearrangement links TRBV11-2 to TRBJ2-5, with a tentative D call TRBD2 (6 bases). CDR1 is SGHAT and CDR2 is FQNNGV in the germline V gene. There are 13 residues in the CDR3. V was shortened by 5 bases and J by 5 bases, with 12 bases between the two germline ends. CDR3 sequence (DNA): TGTGCCAGCAGCCCTTGGGGGGTGGAGACCCAGTACTTC. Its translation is CASSPWGVETQYF.

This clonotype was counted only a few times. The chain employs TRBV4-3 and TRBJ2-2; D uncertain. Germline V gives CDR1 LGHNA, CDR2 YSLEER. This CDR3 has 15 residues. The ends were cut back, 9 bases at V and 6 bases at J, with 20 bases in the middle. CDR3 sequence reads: CASRTRIERAGELFF. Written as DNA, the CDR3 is TGCGCCAGTAGGACCAGGATCGAACGGGCCGGGGAGCTGTTTTTT.

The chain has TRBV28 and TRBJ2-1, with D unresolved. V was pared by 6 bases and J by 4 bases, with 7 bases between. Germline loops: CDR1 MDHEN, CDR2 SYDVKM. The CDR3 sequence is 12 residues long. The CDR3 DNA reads TGTGCCAGCAGGGCACGTTACAATGAGCAGTTCTTC. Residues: CASRARYNEQFF.

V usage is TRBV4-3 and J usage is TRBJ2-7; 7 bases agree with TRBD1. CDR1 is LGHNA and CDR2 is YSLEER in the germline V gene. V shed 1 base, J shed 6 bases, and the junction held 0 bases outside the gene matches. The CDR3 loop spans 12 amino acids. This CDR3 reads CASSQGTGEQYF. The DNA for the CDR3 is TGCGCCAGCAGCCAAGGGACAGGCGAGCAGTACTTC.

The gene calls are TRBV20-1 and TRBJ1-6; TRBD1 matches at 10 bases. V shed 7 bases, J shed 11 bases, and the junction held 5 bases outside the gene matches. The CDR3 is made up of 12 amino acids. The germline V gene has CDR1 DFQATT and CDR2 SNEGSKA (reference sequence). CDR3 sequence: CSVRGQGTPLHF. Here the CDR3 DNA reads TGCAGTGTTCGGGGACAGGGGACACCCCTCCACTTT.

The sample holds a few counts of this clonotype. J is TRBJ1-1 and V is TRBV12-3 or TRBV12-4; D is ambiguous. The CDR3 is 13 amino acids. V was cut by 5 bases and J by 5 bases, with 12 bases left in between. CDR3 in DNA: TGTGCCAGCAGTCTGACTTTGAGGACTGAAGCTTTCTTT. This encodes CASSLTLRTEAFF.

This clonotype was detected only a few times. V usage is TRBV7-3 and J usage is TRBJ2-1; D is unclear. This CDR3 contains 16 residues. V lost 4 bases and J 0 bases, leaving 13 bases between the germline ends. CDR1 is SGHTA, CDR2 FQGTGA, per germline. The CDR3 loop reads CASSSDTSSSYNEQFF. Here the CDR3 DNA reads TGTGCCAGCAGCTCCGACACCTCGAGCTCCTACAATGAGCAGTTCTTC.

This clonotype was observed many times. The CDR3 spells CSVDEGADTQYF. The CDR3 bases are TGCAGCGTTGACGAGGGCGCAGATACGCAGTATTTT. J is TRBJ2-3 and V is TRBV29-1, with a weak D call TRBD2 (5 bases). The V and J ends lost 3 bases and 4 bases respectively, with 8 bases between them. The CDR3 extends over 12 amino acids. From germline, CDR1 is SQVTM and CDR2 ANQGSEA.